This record looks at one T cell receptor (beta chain) sequence and its context. Its antigen is not known. The CDR3 has 13 amino acids. These data belong to a study of cytomegalovirus exposure and HLA in healthy donors. A multiplex PCR was run with 60 Vbeta primers and 13 Jbeta primers. Sequenced by immunoSEQ multiplex PCR; TCRdb stores in-frame clones only, minus some. The sample contains 85,000 to 120,000 clones, 60% to 80% of which appear only once. Study-level points and caveats: It was reported that TCR beta sequences correctly inferred the HLA-A and HLA-B alleles for most subjects. Exclusion as indistinguishable affected some V segments, including TRBV6-2 and TRBV6-3. Most of the TCR beta V segments (in an earlier analysis) were productive either about 87% or about 30% of the time.

This sequence originates from a middle-aged man in good health and CMV-seronegative. Material for sequencing was PBMCs. The chain is built from TRBV12-2 and TRBJ2-7; TRBD1 was called by the table and not checked on the DNA. TRBV12-2 counts as a pseudogene. The CDR3 loop is CASRLAQGVEQYF. The CDR3 bases are TGTGCAAGTCGCTTAGCTCAGGGCGTCGAGCAGTACTTC.